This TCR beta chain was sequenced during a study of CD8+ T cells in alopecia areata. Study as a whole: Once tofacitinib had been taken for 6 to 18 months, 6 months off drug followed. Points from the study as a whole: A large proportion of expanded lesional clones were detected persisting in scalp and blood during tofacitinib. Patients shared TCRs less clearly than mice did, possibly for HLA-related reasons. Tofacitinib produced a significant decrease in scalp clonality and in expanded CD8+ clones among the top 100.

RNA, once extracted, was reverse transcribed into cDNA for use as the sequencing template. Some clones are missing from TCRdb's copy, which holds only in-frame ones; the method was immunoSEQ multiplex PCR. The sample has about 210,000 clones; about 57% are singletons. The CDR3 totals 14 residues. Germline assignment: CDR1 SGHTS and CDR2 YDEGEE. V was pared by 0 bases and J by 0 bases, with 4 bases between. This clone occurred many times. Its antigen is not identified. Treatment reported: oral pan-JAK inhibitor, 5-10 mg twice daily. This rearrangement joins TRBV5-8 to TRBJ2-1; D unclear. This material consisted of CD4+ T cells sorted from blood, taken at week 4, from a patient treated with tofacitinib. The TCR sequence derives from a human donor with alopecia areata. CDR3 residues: CASSLDTSYNEQFF. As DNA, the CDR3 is TGTGCCAGCAGCTTGGACACCTCCTACAATGAGCAGTTCTTC. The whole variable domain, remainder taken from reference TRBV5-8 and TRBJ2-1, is EAGVTQSPTHLIKTRGQQATLRCSPISGHTSVYWYQQALGLGLQFLLWYDEGEERNRGNFPPRFSGRQFPNYSSELNVNALELEDSALYLCASSLDTSYNEQFFGPGTRLTVL.